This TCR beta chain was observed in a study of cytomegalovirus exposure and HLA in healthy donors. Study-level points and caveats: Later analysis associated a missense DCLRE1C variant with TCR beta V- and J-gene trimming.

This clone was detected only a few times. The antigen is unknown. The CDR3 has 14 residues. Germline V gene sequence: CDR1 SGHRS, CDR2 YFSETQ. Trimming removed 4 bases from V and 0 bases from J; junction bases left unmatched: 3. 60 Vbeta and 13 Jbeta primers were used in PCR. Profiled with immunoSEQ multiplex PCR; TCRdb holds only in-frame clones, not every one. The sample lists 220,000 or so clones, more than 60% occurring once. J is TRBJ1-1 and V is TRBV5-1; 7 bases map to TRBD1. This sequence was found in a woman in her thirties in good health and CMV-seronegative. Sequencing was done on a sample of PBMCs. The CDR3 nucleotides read TGCGCCAGCAGCGGGGACAGCATGAACACTGAAGCTTTCTTT. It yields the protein CASSGDSMNTEAFF.